What follows are 21 T cell receptor beta chains derived from one specimen sequenced in a study of OX40 agonist ivuxolimab in advanced cancers. The table came from immunoSEQ multiplex PCR; TCRdb's copy has only in-frame clones and leaves some out. The data show about 96,000 clones, with approximately 80% seen just once and about 5.8% held by the top ten. Sequencing used CD4+ or CD8+ T cells sorted from blood, obtained in a trial of the OX40 agonist ivuxolimab. These receptor sequences come from an adult with an advanced solid tumor such as melanoma, head and neck, liver or kidney cancer.

The chain employs TRBV5-1 and TRBJ2-5; 9 bases align to TRBD1. J lost 1 base, V lost 6 bases, and 7 bases had no gene match. Germline lookup yields CDR1 SGHRS and CDR2 YFSETQ. The CDR3 spans 15 residues. CDR3 in DNA: TGCGCCAGCACACAGGGGGCAACGATCCAAGAGACCCAGTACTTC. It codes for CASTQGATIQETQYF.

The J gene is TRBJ1-4, the V gene TRBV6-5; D is perhaps TRBD1 (6 bases). Germline-derived CDR1 and CDR2 are MNHEY and SVGAGI. CDR3 length: 15 residues. V was trimmed by 0 bases and J by 8 bases, leaving 13 bases between them. This CDR3 reads CASSYSGARGEKLFF. The CDR3 region has the DNA TGTGCCAGCAGTTACTCGGGGGCGCGAGGGGAAAAACTGTTTTTT.

This CDR3 reads CASRSWTFNIQYF. CDR3 DNA: TGTGCCAGCAGGAGTTGGACCTTCAACATTCAGTACTTC. V is TRBV6-1 and J is TRBJ2-4, with D unresolved. The CDR3 is made up of 13 amino acids. Germline V gene data show CDR1 as MNHNS and CDR2 as SASEGT. The V gene lost 6 bases and the J gene lost 7 bases, with 13 bases spanning the gap.

The rearrangement links TRBV12-5 to TRBJ1-2, with 12 bases aligning to TRBD1. The CDR3 covers 16 residues. CDR1 LGHNT and CDR2 FRNRAP come from the germline V gene. V was clipped by 5 bases and J by 1 base; unmatched bases: 5. The CDR3 spells CASGPGTGGVNYGYTF. CDR3 nucleotides: TGTGCTAGTGGTCCCGGGACAGGGGGCGTTAACTATGGCTACACCTTC.

V is TRBV4-1 and J is TRBJ2-1; D gene ambiguous. The CDR3 extends over 13 amino acids. Trimming left V 0 bases short and J 9 bases short, with 9 bases between. Germline CDR1 and CDR2: MGHRA and YSYEKL. The DNA for the CDR3 is TGCGCCAGCAGCCAAGATTTCGAGTCTGAGCAGTTCTTC. This encodes CASSQDFESEQFF.

This chain links TRBV30 with TRBJ2-2; tentatively, D is TRBD1 (6 bases). Trimming stripped 2 bases from V and 1 base from J, with 8 bases between. The CDR3 runs to 14 residues. Looked up from germline, CDR1 is GTSNPN and CDR2 is SVGIG (reference sequence). CDR3 in DNA: TGTGCCTGGAGTCCAGGGGTGAACACCGGGGAGCTGTTTTTT. This codes for CAWSPGVNTGELFF.

The chain couples TRBV19 to TRBJ2-7; D possibly uses TRBD1 or TRBD2 (5 bases each). Trimming removed 6 bases from V and 6 bases from J, with 18 bases in between. The CDR3 runs 14 residues. Per germline, CDR1 LNHDA and CDR2 SQIVND (reference sequence). CDR3 in amino acids: CASSFLGPSSEQYF. The CDR3 DNA is TGTGCCAGTAGCTTCCTGGGACCCTCTAGCGAGCAGTACTTC.

The chain carries TRBV7-8 and TRBJ2-2; 9 nucleotides align to TRBD1. With 1 base clipped from V and 9 bases from J, the junction kept 6 bases outside the gene matches. Germline CDR1 is SGHVS and CDR2 is FQNEAQ. The CDR3 contains 15 residues. For the CDR3, the DNA is TGTGCCAGCAGCTTAGAACAGGGGGCGTTTAGGGAGCTGTTTTTT. This gives the protein CASSLEQGAFRELFF.

The chain links TRBV9 to TRBJ2-3, with D possibly being TRBD2 (6 bases). The V end was cut by 3 bases, the J end by 4 bases, with 12 bases between. The CDR3 spans 14 residues. Germline assignment: CDR1 SGDLS and CDR2 YYNGEE. CDR3 region: CASSGTWGADTQYF. The DNA of the CDR3 is TGTGCCAGCAGCGGCACTTGGGGGGCAGATACGCAGTATTTT.

The rearrangement links TRBV7-2 to TRBJ2-1; D uncertain. Germline CDR1 and CDR2: SGHTA and FQGNSA. The CDR3 sequence is 16 residues long. V was clipped by 4 bases and J by 0 bases, with 13 bases between them. Written as DNA, the CDR3 is TGTGCCAGCAGCTCCCGACGACGGAGCTCCTACAATGAGCAGTTCTTC. It is translated as CASSSRRRSSYNEQFF.

The chain joins TRBV19 to TRBJ2-7, with D perhaps assigned TRBD1 or TRBD2 (5 bases each). The CDR3 loop spans 14 amino acids. V was cut by 2 bases and J by 5 bases, with 13 bases left in between. Per the germline V gene, CDR1 is LNHDA and CDR2 is SQIVND (reference sequence). CDR3 sequence (DNA): TGTGCCAGTAGTATAACTGCAGGGACCCACGAGCAGTACTTC. Residues: CASSITAGTHEQYF.

There are a few counts of this clone. The chain has TRBV11-3 and TRBJ1-1; TRBD1 agrees at 7 bases. This CDR3 has 13 amino acids. Germline assignment: CDR1 SGHNT and CDR2 YENEEA. V lost 2 bases to trimming and J lost 7 bases; unmatched junction nucleotides: 4. In DNA form, the CDR3 reads TGTGCCAGCAGCTTATTCCCAGGGGGTGAAGCTTTCTTT. Protein product: CASSLFPGGEAFF.

The genes are TRBV6-5 and TRBJ1-2, with no clear D. Looked up from germline, CDR1 is MNHEY and CDR2 is SVGAGI. The V and J ends lost 3 bases and 6 bases respectively, with 11 bases between them. The CDR3 runs 13 residues. The CDR3 spells CASSYTGWNGYTF. CDR3 nucleotides: TGTGCCAGCAGTTATACGGGTTGGAATGGCTACACCTTC.

The chain links TRBV4-3 to TRBJ2-7, with D possibly TRBD2 on 6 matching bases. This CDR3 spans 14 amino acids. Trimming took 0 bases from V and 6 from J, leaving 12 bases between them. CDR1 is LGHNA, CDR2 YSLEER, per germline. CDR3 amino acids: CASSQDPQEGEQYF. In DNA form, the CDR3 reads TGCGCCAGCAGCCAAGATCCACAGGAGGGCGAGCAGTACTTC.

The J gene is TRBJ2-7, the V gene TRBV5-1; 9 nucleotides match TRBD1. The CDR3 consists of 13 residues. In germline, CDR1 is SGHRS, CDR2 YFSETQ. Losses at the gene ends were 4 bases for V and 7 bases for J; bases not matched to a gene: 6. CDR3 loop: CASSPDRGGEQYF. The CDR3 DNA reads as TGCGCCAGCAGCCCGGACAGGGGAGGGGAGCAGTACTTC. Complete variable domain (other parts from reference TRBV5-1 and TRBJ2-7): KAGVTQTPRYLIKTRGQQVTLSCSPISGHRSVSWYQQTPGQGLQFLFEYFSETQRNKGNFPGRFSGRQFSNSRSEMNVSTLELGDSALYLCASSPDRGGEQYFGPGTRLTVT.

This chain uses TRBV6-1 with TRBJ2-7; D may be TRBD1 (6 bases). This CDR3 region has 14 residues. Germline assignment: CDR1 MNHNS and CDR2 SASEGT. Trimming left V 3 bases short and J 2 bases short, with 11 bases between. CDR3 nucleotides: TGTGCCAGCAGTGAGACAGGCCTGACCTACGAGCAGTACTTC. Translating it yields CASSETGLTYEQYF.

The V call is TRBV6-1, the J call TRBJ2-7; D unclear. Trimming took 0 bases from V and 7 from J, leaving 10 bases between them. Germline V gene lookup returns CDR1 MNHNS and CDR2 SASEGT. This CDR3 is built from 13 residues. CDR3 bases: TGTGCCAGCAGTGAAGCCGTGGCTCGGGAGCAGTACTTC. Its protein is CASSEAVAREQYF.

The gene calls are TRBV6-1 and TRBJ2-3, with TRBD2 matching 11 bases. J lost 4 bases, V lost 4 bases, and 1 base had no gene match. Germline lookup yields CDR1 MNHNS and CDR2 SASEGT. The CDR3 is made up of 14 amino acids. The CDR3 sequence: CASSVGLAADTQYF. Here the CDR3 DNA reads TGTGCCAGCAGTGTGGGACTAGCGGCAGATACGCAGTATTTT.

The chain carries TRBV15 and TRBJ2-7; unclear D gene. V lost 1 base to trimming and J lost 5 bases, with 18 bases between them. The CDR3 consists of 16 residues. In germline, CDR1 is LNHNV, CDR2 YYDKDF (reference sequence). The CDR3 DNA follows: TGTGCCACCAGCAGAGGAGTCTTGGGGTCCGGTGACGAGCAGTACTTC. This gives the protein CATSRGVLGSGDEQYF.

The rearrangement links TRBV5-6 to TRBJ2-5, with 10 bases aligning to TRBD2. The CDR3 totals 15 residues. The germline V gene has CDR1 SGHDT and CDR2 YYEEEE. With 1 base clipped from V and 4 bases from J, the junction kept 4 bases outside the gene matches. In DNA, the CDR3 is TGTGCCAGCAGCTTGTCACTAGCGGGAATAGAGACCCAGTACTTC. It codes for CASSLSLAGIETQYF.

This clone was found once. V is TRBV6-5 and J is TRBJ1-2; TRBD1 matches at 10 bases. CDR1 is MNHEY and CDR2 is SVGAGI in the germline V gene. The V and J ends lost 6 bases and 6 bases, in that order; junction bases with no gene match: 7. This CDR3 contains 14 residues. CDR3 amino acids: CASSSPDRGNGYTF. In nucleotides, the CDR3 is TGTGCCAGCAGCAGCCCGGACAGGGGGAATGGCTACACCTTC.